This section outlines one T cell receptor (beta chain) sequence together with its context. Its antigen is still unknown. Repertoires were generated with immunoSEQ multiplex PCR, while TCRdb's copy carries only in-frame clones and drops some. The sample has 55,000 or so clones, about 86% seen once. The data stem from a study of memory CD4+ T cells and cytomegalovirus serostatus. Study-wide background: This sample comes from healthy Belgian adults, several CMV seropositive, 24 seronegative. Overall study findings and caveats: CMV serostatus prediction reached median AUC about 0.95, or 0.9 with US-trained model.

The sort gate was single viable CD3+CD4+CD8-CD45RO+ cells for memory CD4+ T cells. Positive selection with CD4 microbeads enriched total CD4+ T cells. The V end lost 10 bases, the J end lost 4 bases, and 14 bases lay between the germline ends. CDR3 length: 13 amino acids. Germline CDR1 reads ENHRY; CDR2 reads SYGVKD. J is TRBJ2-1 and V is TRBV10-3; a weak D match, TRBD2 (6 bases). Sequencing was done on a sample of memory CD4+ T cells from blood. The sequence was collected from an adult in good health and CMV-seropositive. The CDR3 reads CATRGLEYNEQFF. The CDR3 region has the DNA TGTGCCACTCGGGGACTGGAATACAATGAGCAGTTCTTC.